This is a list of T cell receptor beta chains from one sample in a study of blood T cells in healthy people across ages. MiXCR, applied by TCRdb to the 5' RACE reads, yields one record per CDR3 protein. This table has hundreds of thousands of distinct CDR3 sequences, under 55% appearing once. Sequenced input: blood. The origin of the receptors is a man aged 55 to 70 in good health. The CDR3 runs from the conserved cysteine through the conserved F or W. The order of the fields is clone size, V gene, J gene, D gene, CDR3 length, CDR3 DNA, CDR3 protein. D genes are given only for firm matches. A row's size may be missing; if present it is once, few, many or a size class.

few	TRBV20-1	TRBJ1-2	.	14	TGCAGTGCTGGCCGGGACGGCTACCGCTATGGCTACACCTTC	CSAGRDGYRYGYTF
few	TRBV7-9	TRBJ2-7	.	15	TGTGCCAGCAGCCCCGACGGGGGCGCCTACAATGAGCAGTACTTC	CASSPDGGAYNEQYF
.	TRBV9	TRBJ2-3	TRBD2	16	TGTGCCAGCAGCGTTAGCGGGGCCTGGTTTACGGATACGCAGTATTTT	CASSVSGAWFTDTQYF
.	TRBV30	TRBJ1-2	.	12	TGTGCCTGGAGTGTTAAGGGGAATAGCTACACCTTC	CAWSVKGNSYTF
.	TRBV2	TRBJ2-2	.	14	TGTGCCAGCGCGGGACAGTCAAACACCGGGGAGCTGTTTTTT	CASAGQSNTGELFF
.	TRBV20-1	TRBJ2-7	TRBD2	15	TGCAGTGCTAGGGGGTATACTAGCGCGGTCTACGAGCAGTACTTC	CSARGYTSAVYEQYF
.	TRBV20-1	TRBJ1-1	TRBD1	13	TGCAGTGCACTATACAGGGGTTCCACTGAAGCTTTCTTT	CSALYRGSTEAFF
.	TRBV7-9	TRBJ2-5	TRBD2	17	TGTGCCAGCAGCACTCTAGCGGGGGGCACAATCTACAATGAGCAGTACTTC	CASSTLAGGTIYNEQYF
.	TRBV3-1	TRBJ1-1	.	15	TGTGCCAGCAGCCACACAGGGACCATAAACACTGAAGCTTTCTTT	CASSHTGTINTEAFF
.	TRBV20-1	TRBJ2-7	.	13	TGCAGTGCCGGGGGACAGAGCTCCTACGAGCAGTACTTC	CSAGGQSSYEQYF
few	TRBV12-3/TRBV12-4	TRBJ1-5	.	14	TGTGCCAGCAGTTTTCTAGGGGGGAGTCAGCCCCAGCATTTT	CASSFLGGSQPQHF
.	TRBV29-1	TRBJ1-4	.	13	TGCAGTGTTGGAGGGAGGTTTAATGAAAAACTGTTTTTT	CSVGGRFNEKLFF
many	TRBV7-7	TRBJ2-7	.	15	TGTGCCAGCAGCTCCGGACCTGGTTTCAACTACGAGCAGTACTTC	CASSSGPGFNYEQYF
once	TRBV5-1	TRBJ1-4	TRBD1	15	TGCGCCAGCAGCTTGGATGGGACAGGGGCTGAAAAACTGTTTTTT	CASSLDGTGAEKLFF
few	TRBV30	TRBJ2-7	.	12	TGTGCCTGGAGTGGTAACGCTTACGAGCAGTACTTC	CAWSGNAYEQYF
.	TRBV29-1	TRBJ1-1	.	13	TGCAGCGTCACACAGGGACGGAACACTGAAGCTTTCTTT	CSVTQGRNTEAFF
few	TRBV29-1	TRBJ1-5	.	13	TGCAGCGCCAAGGTCGACCTTCAGGGGCCCCAGCATTTT	CSAKVDLQGPQHF
.	TRBV7-2	TRBJ2-3	TRBD1	17	TGTGCCAGCAGCTTAGCAGGACAGGGGAAATTTTCAGATACGCAGTATTTT	CASSLAGQGKFSDTQYF
once	TRBV29-1	TRBJ2-3	TRBD1	11	TGCAGCGGACGGACAGGGGATACGCAGTATTTT	CSGRTGDTQYF
.	TRBV7-2	TRBJ1-5	.	12	TGTGCCAGATACCTTAGCAATCAGCCCCAGCATTTT	CARYLSNQPQHF
.	TRBV7-9	TRBJ2-7	.	14	TGTGCCCCCTCGGTAACGGATAGCTCCTACGAGCAGTACTTC	CAPSVTDSSYEQYF
.	TRBV7-2	TRBJ1-1	.	14	TGTGCCAGCAGCTACGGGACCCCGGGCACTGAAGCTTTCTTT	CASSYGTPGTEAFF
.	TRBV20-1	TRBJ2-6	.	17	TGCAGTGCTAGACCGAGACAGGCCCTAGCTGGGGCCAACGTCCTGACTTTT	CSARPRQALAGANVLTF
once	TRBV28	TRBJ1-1	TRBD1	14	TGTGCCAGCAGCGCGACAGGGAAATTGCCTGAAGCTTTCTTT	CASSATGKLPEAFF
.	TRBV9	TRBJ1-3	TRBD1	16	TGTGCCAGCAGCGCATCCGGGACAGCCTCTGGAAACACCATATATTTT	CASSASGTASGNTIYF
.	TRBV7-2	TRBJ1-2	.	16	TGTGCCAGCAGCCCCATCCGACAGATAATTGCTTATGGCCACACCTTC	CASSPIRQIIAYGHTF
few	TRBV20-1	TRBJ2-7	TRBD2	13	TGCAGTGCTAGAGAGGGACTAGCCCACGAGCAGTACTTC	CSAREGLAHEQYF
.	TRBV3-1	TRBJ2-1	TRBD2	18	TGTGCCAGCAGCCATTCCGGGAGGGTCGGGGGGGCAAGCAATGAGCAGTTCTTC	CASSHSGRVGGASNEQFF
.	TRBV7-6	TRBJ1-6	.	16	TGTGCCAGCAGCTTCGGACCGGACAGAAAGAATTCACCCCTCCACTTT	CASSFGPDRKNSPLHF
few	TRBV5-1	TRBJ2-7	TRBD1	14	TGCGCCAGCAGCTATGGACAGGGTCCGCCCGAGCAGTACTTC	CASSYGQGPPEQYF